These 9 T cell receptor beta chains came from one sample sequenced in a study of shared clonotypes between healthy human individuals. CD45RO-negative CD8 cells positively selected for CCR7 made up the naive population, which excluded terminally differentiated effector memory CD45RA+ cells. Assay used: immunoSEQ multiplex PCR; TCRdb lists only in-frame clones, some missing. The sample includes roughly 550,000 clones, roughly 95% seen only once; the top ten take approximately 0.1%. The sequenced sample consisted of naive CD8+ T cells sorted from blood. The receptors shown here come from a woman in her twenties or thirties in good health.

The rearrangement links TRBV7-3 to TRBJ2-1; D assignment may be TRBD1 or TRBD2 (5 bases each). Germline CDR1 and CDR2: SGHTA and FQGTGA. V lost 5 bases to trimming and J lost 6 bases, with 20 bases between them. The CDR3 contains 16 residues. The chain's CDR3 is CASSPAPGFGANEQFF. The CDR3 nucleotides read TGTGCCAGCAGCCCCGCCCCTGGCTTCGGGGCCAATGAGCAGTTCTTC.

The CDR3 DNA reads TGTGCCAGCAGTGCAACCAGCGTAATCTACAATGAGCAGTTCTTC. Amino acid sequence: CASSATSVIYNEQFF. The chain carries TRBV2 and TRBJ2-1; no clear D gene. Germline values: CDR1 SNHLY, CDR2 FYNNEI. With 4 bases removed from V and 3 bases from J, the gap between germline ends came to 13 bases. The CDR3 covers 15 residues.

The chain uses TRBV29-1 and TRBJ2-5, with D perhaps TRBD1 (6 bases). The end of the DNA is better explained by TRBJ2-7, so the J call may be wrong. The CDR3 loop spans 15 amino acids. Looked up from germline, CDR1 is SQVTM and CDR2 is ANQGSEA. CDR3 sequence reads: CSVETGSSASYEQYF. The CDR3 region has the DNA TGCAGCGTTGAAACAGGGTCTAGTGCCTCCTACGAGCAGTACTTC.

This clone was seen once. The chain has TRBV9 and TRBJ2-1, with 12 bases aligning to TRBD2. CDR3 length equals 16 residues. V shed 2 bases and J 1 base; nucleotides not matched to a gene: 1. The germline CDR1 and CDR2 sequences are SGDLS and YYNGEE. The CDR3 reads CASSVTSGRSYNEQFF. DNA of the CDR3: TGTGCCAGCAGCGTGACTAGCGGGAGATCCTACAATGAGCAGTTCTTC.

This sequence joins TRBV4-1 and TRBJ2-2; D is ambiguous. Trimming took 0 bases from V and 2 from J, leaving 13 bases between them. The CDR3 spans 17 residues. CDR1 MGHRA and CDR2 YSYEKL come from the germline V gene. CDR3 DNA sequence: TGCGCCAGCAGCCAAGAAGGGAACTCTTTTAACACCGGGGAGCTGTTTTTT. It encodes CASSQEGNSFNTGELFF.

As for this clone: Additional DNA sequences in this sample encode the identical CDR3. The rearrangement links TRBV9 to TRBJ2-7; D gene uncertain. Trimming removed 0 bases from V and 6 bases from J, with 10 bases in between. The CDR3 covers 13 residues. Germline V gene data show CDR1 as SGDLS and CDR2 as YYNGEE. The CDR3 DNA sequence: TGTGCCAGCAGCGTAGGGGGTGTAAGCGAGCAGTACTTC. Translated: CASSVGGVSEQYF. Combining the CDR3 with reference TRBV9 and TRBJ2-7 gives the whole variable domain DSGVTQTPKHLITATGQRVTLRCSPRSGDLSVYWYQQSLDQGLQFLIQYYNGEERAKGNILERFSAQQFPDLHSELNLSSLELGDSALYFCASSVGGVSEQYFGPGTRLTVT.

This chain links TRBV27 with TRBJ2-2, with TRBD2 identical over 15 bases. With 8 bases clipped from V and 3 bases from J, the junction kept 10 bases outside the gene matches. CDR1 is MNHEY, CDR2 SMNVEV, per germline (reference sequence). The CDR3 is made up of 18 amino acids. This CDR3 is CASRGTSGRILDTGELFF. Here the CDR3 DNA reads TGTGCCAGCCGTGGGACTAGCGGGAGGATTCTGGACACCGGGGAGCTGTTTTTT.

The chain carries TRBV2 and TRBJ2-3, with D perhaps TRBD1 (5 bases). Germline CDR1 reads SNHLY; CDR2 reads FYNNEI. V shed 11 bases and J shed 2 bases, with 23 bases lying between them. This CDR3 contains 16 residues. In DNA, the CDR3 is TGTGCCTCAATATCCGACCAGGGTCATTACACAGATACGCAGTATTTT. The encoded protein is CASISDQGHYTDTQYF. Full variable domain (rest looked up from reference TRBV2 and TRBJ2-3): EPEVTQTPSHQVTQMGQEVILRCVPISNHLYFYWYRQILGQKVEFLVSFYNNEISEKSEIFDDQFSVERPDGSNFTLKIRSTKLEDSAMYFCASISDQGHYTDTQYFGPGTRLTVL.

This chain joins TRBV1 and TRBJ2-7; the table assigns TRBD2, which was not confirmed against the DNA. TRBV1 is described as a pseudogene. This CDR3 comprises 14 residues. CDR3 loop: CTSTSFGTTYEQYF. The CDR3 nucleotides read TGCACCAGCACCTCGTTCGGGACTACCTACGAGCAGTACTTC.